This T cell receptor beta chain was obtained from a study of radiotherapy plus CTLA-4 blockade in lung cancer (dated by TCRdb to the late 2010s). Some background on the complete study: Among enrolled patients, around 18% had an objective response and 30% to 40% reached disease control.

The study tested focal radiation therapy combined with CTLA-4 blockade (ipilimumab) in patients with chemo-refractory metastatic non-small-cell lung cancer. CDR1 and CDR2, per the germline V gene (reference sequence), are LNHDA and SQIVND. V is pruned by 8 bases and J by 8 bases, leaving 11 bases of the junction without a gene match. Inclusive of the bounding cysteine and phenylalanine, the CDR3 is 14 residues long. The read is trimmed to its CDR3 DNA, 42 bases read in frame from base 1. In its sample, this clone was seen a few times. The specificity of this receptor is unknown. Base qualities are not provided; no much larger clone lies one nucleotide away. Results and caveats for the whole study, not just this receptor: Increased serum interferon-beta after radiation, together with early dynamic changes in blood T cell clones, were reported to be the strongest predictors of response. After treatment with radiotherapy and ipilimumab, TCR clones that originated in tumors expanded in peripheral blood.

Libraries were built with the immunoSEQ multiplex PCR assay. TCRdb holds this immuneACCESS table with in-frame rearrangements only. Some clones are missing; in checked studies, unresolved V genes explain under half, and the rest has no known cause. The sample records 81,000 or so clones, approximately 80% of which are singletons. About 0.79% of the sample lies in the top ten. The rearranged chain carries TRBV19 and TRBJ1-2; 10 of the junction bases match TRBD1. The specimen was peripheral blood, collected from a patient treated with radiotherapy plus ipilimumab. This receptor was obtained from a human donor with non-small cell lung cancer who had stable disease on radiotherapy plus ipilimumab. The CDR3 sequence is CASGPGTGAVGYTF. DNA sequence: TGTGCCAGTGGCCCCGGGACAGGGGCGGTGGGCTACACCTTC. The CDR3, completed at both ends by the reference TRBV19 and TRBJ1-2 genes, gives the full variable domain DGGITQSPKYLFRKEGQNVTLSCEQNLNHDAMYWYRQDPGQGLRLIYYSQIVNDFQKGDIAEGYSVSREKKESFPLTVTSAQKNPTAFYLCASGPGTGAVGYTFGSGTRLTVV.